This TCR beta chain was identified in a study of cytomegalovirus exposure and HLA in healthy donors. The PCR contained 60 Vbeta and 13 Jbeta primers. The repertoire was sequenced with immunoSEQ multiplex PCR; TCRdb's copy has only in-frame clones and lacks some. The data show about 89,000 clones, with 85% seen just once and less than 8% held by the top ten. The sample consisted of PBMCs. The TCR originated in a man aged 40-55 years in good health and CMV-seropositive.

The CDR3 is CASSVKGLGFGLGNQPQHF. The CDR3 coding sequence is TGTGCCAGCAGTGTCAAGGGGCTAGGATTTGGTTTGGGCAATCAGCCCCAGCATTTT. V gene TRBV6-1 combines with J gene TRBJ1-5; a possible D gene is TRBD1 (5 bases). Germline lookup yields CDR1 MNHNS and CDR2 SASEGT. The CDR3 consists of 19 residues. Trimming pared 4 bases from V and 2 bases from J, leaving 24 bases between.